What follows is one T cell receptor beta chain and its context. Antigen specificity is unknown. This sample is drawn from a study of T cells in localized non-small cell lung cancer. CDR3 length equals 11 residues. The germline V and J ends were trimmed by 5 bases and 3 bases, with 4 bases remaining between them. Germline CDR1 reads LNHNV; CDR2 reads YYDKDF (reference sequence). Study-level points and caveats: Appearing in adjacent lung were a median about 60 of the top 100 tumor clones.

Profiled with immunoSEQ multiplex PCR; TCRdb holds only in-frame clones, not every one. The sample has some 130,000 clones; roughly 90% are singletons. The sequenced sample was peripheral blood, obtained before any cancer treatment. The rearrangement uses TRBV15 and TRBJ2-5; D remains ambiguous. The clonotype was recovered from a female donor of 60 years or more with stage I lung adenocarcinoma. This CDR3 reads CATSREETQYF. CDR3 coding DNA: TGTGCCACCAGCCGGGAAGAGACCCAGTACTTC.